This T cell receptor beta chain was recovered during a study of OX40 agonist ivuxolimab in advanced cancers. Study as a whole: One patient with hepatocellular carcinoma and two with cutaneous melanoma, three in all, had partial responses.

TCRdb keeps only in-frame clones here, not all; method: immunoSEQ multiplex PCR. The data show 35,000 to 45,000 clones, approximately 90% seen once. Study-wide findings and caveats: The antigen specificity of the peripheral T cells (those that were expanded) was not determined. More expanded clones were found, on average, in CD8+ than in CD4+ T cells.

On this clone itself: Its antigen remains unidentified.

Germline V gives CDR1 MNHEY, CDR2 SVGAGI. Trimming took 2 bases from V and 3 from J; bases not matched to a gene: 2. This CDR3 region has 15 residues. V is TRBV6-5 and J is TRBJ2-2; 8 bases align to TRBD1. The sample here was CD4+ or CD8+ T cells sorted from blood, taken in a trial of the OX40 agonist ivuxolimab. The sequence derives from an adult with an advanced solid tumor such as melanoma, head and neck, liver or kidney cancer. The CDR3 loop reads CASSYAGGDTGELFF. In nucleotides, the CDR3 is TGTGCCAGCAGTTACGCAGGGGGCGACACCGGGGAGCTGTTTTTT.